This is a list of T cell receptor beta chains from one sample in a study of tumor-infiltrating lymphocytes in primary liver carcinoma. TCRdb redid the calling of the multiplex PCR reads with MiXCR, one entry per CDR3 protein. The data show under 150,000 distinct CDR3 sequences, less than 75% seen once. The specimen sequenced was tumor-adjacent normal liver tissue. All receptors come from an older woman with primary liver carcinoma and hepatitis B virus infection. The CDR3 runs from the conserved cysteine through the conserved F or W. Expanded clones are given a class, and other clones once, few, many or no size at all.

j_call: TRBJ1-1; v_call: TRBV6-2/TRBV6-3; clone_size: NA; cdr3_aa: CASSPWDRGFTEALF
j_call: TRBJ2-1; v_call: TRBV4-1; clone_size: NA; cdr3_aa: CTSSHVTGVGEQSF
j_call: TRBJ2-1; v_call: TRBV9; clone_size: once; cdr3_aa: CASSVDGLSYNEQFF
j_call: TRBJ2-2; v_call: TRBV11-2; clone_size: NA; cdr3_aa: CASSFNRASVNTGELSF
j_call: TRBJ2-7; v_call: TRBV12-3/TRBV12-4; clone_size: NA; cdr3_aa: CASSPGDRTYGQYF
j_call: TRBJ2-5; v_call: TRBV11-2; clone_size: NA; cdr3_aa: CASDLAETQYF
j_call: TRBJ2-7; v_call: TRBV6-1; clone_size: NA; cdr3_aa: CASSSGSGGWYYEQYF
j_call: TRBJ2-7; v_call: TRBV11-2; clone_size: NA; cdr3_aa: CTSSLYHFAGRFHEQYF
j_call: TRBJ2-5; v_call: TRBV6-1; clone_size: many; cdr3_aa: CASSGSLGGQETQYF
j_call: TRBJ2-7; v_call: TRBV29-1; clone_size: NA; cdr3_aa: CSVGGTSSYAQYF
j_call: TRBJ2-1; v_call: TRBV29-1; clone_size: NA; cdr3_aa: CNAEDRDSRTYNEQFF
j_call: TRBJ2-3; v_call: TRBV11-1; clone_size: NA; cdr3_aa: CASGLRQRTGVSHF
j_call: TRBJ2-3; v_call: TRBV6-6; clone_size: NA; cdr3_aa: CASSQQDSTDTQCF
j_call: TRBJ2-7; v_call: TRBV13; clone_size: many; cdr3_aa: CASSRIPGLAVGAYEQYF
j_call: TRBJ1-2; v_call: TRBV29-1; clone_size: NA; cdr3_aa: CNVDRNYGYTF
j_call: TRBJ2-2; v_call: TRBV5-1; clone_size: NA; cdr3_aa: CASKPLFRGTGELFF
j_call: TRBJ2-1; v_call: TRBV12-3/TRBV12-4; clone_size: NA; cdr3_aa: CAGSKPPRTRGLDEQFF
j_call: TRBJ2-7; v_call: TRBV5-1; clone_size: NA; cdr3_aa: CASTTTIGSSYEQYF
j_call: TRBJ1-1; v_call: TRBV20-1; clone_size: once; cdr3_aa: CSARSSQGQNRGTEAFF
j_call: TRBJ2-5; v_call: TRBV5-1; clone_size: NA; cdr3_aa: CASRRTGERQETQYF
j_call: TRBJ2-1; v_call: TRBV10-2; clone_size: many; cdr3_aa: CASSESKVYTYNEQFF
j_call: TRBJ2-3; v_call: TRBV4-1; clone_size: NA; cdr3_aa: CANSQLAGANTQYF
j_call: TRBJ2-1; v_call: TRBV5-1; clone_size: once; cdr3_aa: CANSLAGRGNNEQFF
j_call: TRBJ2-3; v_call: TRBV28; clone_size: NA; cdr3_aa: CASSLSKDRQYF
j_call: TRBJ2-1; v_call: TRBV29-1; clone_size: once; cdr3_aa: CSLEDYDKGAEQFF
j_call: TRBJ1-1; v_call: TRBV12-3/TRBV12-4; clone_size: NA; cdr3_aa: CCSSSRPGVKAFF
j_call: TRBJ2-3; v_call: TRBV5-1; clone_size: NA; cdr3_aa: CAGNSSRGEDTQYF
j_call: TRBJ1-2; v_call: TRBV7-8; clone_size: NA; cdr3_aa: CVSSLGDRSVGYTF
j_call: TRBJ1-3; v_call: TRBV28; clone_size: NA; cdr3_aa: CASSPSGSGNTIYF
j_call: TRBJ1-2; v_call: TRBV6-5; clone_size: NA; cdr3_aa: CTSSSQGVSYGYTF
j_call: TRBJ2-7; v_call: TRBV4-2; clone_size: NA; cdr3_aa: CAISQRVGSYEQYF
j_call: TRBJ2-2; v_call: TRBV18; clone_size: NA; cdr3_aa: CASSQGATNTGELFF
j_call: TRBJ2-1; v_call: TRBV6-1; clone_size: NA; cdr3_aa: CASSTGALGSVQFF
j_call: NA; v_call: TRBV6-5; clone_size: NA; cdr3_aa: CANSYSPSTNEQYF
j_call: TRBJ2-5; v_call: TRBV4-1; clone_size: NA; cdr3_aa: CASSLEIQGTQYF
j_call: TRBJ2-3; v_call: TRBV4-1; clone_size: NA; cdr3_aa: CASRPSGIDTQYF
j_call: TRBJ2-7; v_call: TRBV5-1; clone_size: many; cdr3_aa: CASSLYGSSYEQYF
j_call: TRBJ2-1; v_call: TRBV12-3/TRBV12-4; clone_size: many; cdr3_aa: CASSAGLAGVGPRLNEQFF
j_call: TRBJ2-3; v_call: TRBV6-2/TRBV6-3; clone_size: NA; cdr3_aa: CLSIHRGRVTDTQYF
j_call: TRBJ2-7; v_call: TRBV6-5; clone_size: many; cdr3_aa: CASSPQGREQYF
j_call: TRBJ1-6; v_call: TRBV7-9; clone_size: few; cdr3_aa: CASSLYSNSPLHF
j_call: TRBJ1-5; v_call: TRBV11-2; clone_size: NA; cdr3_aa: CASGCGQGDNQPLHF
j_call: TRBJ1-6; v_call: TRBV28; clone_size: NA; cdr3_aa: CASNNRGVVLAPLHF
j_call: NA; v_call: TRBV10-2; clone_size: NA; cdr3_aa: CASGSMFDQPQYF
j_call: TRBJ2-5; v_call: TRBV11-1; clone_size: NA; cdr3_aa: CAGSLGLDASLETQYF
j_call: TRBJ1-6; v_call: TRBV7-9; clone_size: many; cdr3_aa: CASSFTDRASPLHF
j_call: TRBJ2-1; v_call: TRBV6-5; clone_size: NA; cdr3_aa: CSSSYLRGRGEQFF